The 11 T cell receptor beta chains presented below share a single source sample, sequenced in a study of tumor-infiltrating lymphocytes in primary liver carcinoma. It was unsorted whole blood that yielded blood RNA, and germline DNA was also extracted. From around 500 ng of total RNA, TCR beta-specific cDNA was reverse-transcribed using a constant-region primer. Libraries of TCR beta came from three nested multiplex PCR rounds with slightly modified ARM-PCR. A C-beta reverse primer and TRBV1-TRBV30 forward primers served in each of the first two PCR rounds, at roughly 10 cycles apiece. TCRdb re-derived calls from the multiplex PCR reads in MiXCR, one entry per CDR3 protein. The data show fewer than 350,000 distinct CDR3 sequences, about two thirds seen once. The sequencing sample was made of peripheral blood. The receptors here all came from a man aged 40-49 years with primary liver carcinoma and hepatitis B virus infection.

In its sample, this clonotype was seen once. Since a much larger clone is just one base distant, this may be a read error. The genes are TRBV7-9 and TRBJ2-5, with D unresolved. The CDR3 runs 12 residues. Per germline, CDR1 SEHNR and CDR2 FQNEAQ (reference sequence). Deletions cut 5 bases from V and 5 bases from J, with 9 bases between. CDR3 region: CASSPPVETQYF. Here the CDR3 DNA reads TGTGCCAGCAGCCCCCCGGTGGAGACCCAGTACTTC. Drawing the rest from reference TRBV7-9 and TRBJ2-5, the complete variable domain is DTGVSQNPRHKITKRGQNVTFRCDPISEHNRLYWYRQTLGQGPEFLTYFQNEAQLEKSRLLSDRFSAERPKGSFSTLEIQRTEQGDSAMYLCASSPPVETQYFGPGTRLLVL.

This clonotype turned up a few times. The chain carries TRBV7-9 and TRBJ2-3; unclear D gene. The CDR3 runs to 15 residues. V lost 4 bases and J lost 2, with 13 bases in between. The V gene's germline CDR1 is SEHNR and CDR2 FQNEAQ (reference sequence). Here the CDR3 reads CASSSQRTYTDTQYF. The DNA for the CDR3 is TGTGCCAGCAGCTCCCAGCGAACTTACACAGATACGCAGTATTTT. The entire variable domain, with the rest obtained from reference TRBV7-9 and TRBJ2-3, is as follows: DTGVSQNPRHKITKRGQNVTFRCDPISEHNRLYWYRQTLGQGPEFLTYFQNEAQLEKSRLLSDRFSAERPKGSFSTLEIQRTEQGDSAMYLCASSSQRTYTDTQYFGPGTRLTVL.

Remarks on this clonotype: At one end the junction does not follow the germline gene, possibly because of a read error. This chain joins TRBV11-2 and TRBJ1-2; D may be TRBD1 (5 bases). The CDR3 has 13 amino acids. Germline-derived CDR1 and CDR2 are SGHAT and FQNNGV. The CDR3 region has the DNA TGTACCAGCAGCTTGGGACCTCGGGATGGCTACACCTTT. Translating it yields CTSSLGPRDGYTF. Full variable domain (missing parts from reference TRBV11-2 and TRBJ1-2): EAGVAQSPRYKIIEKRQSVAFWCNPISGHATLYWYQQILGQGPKLLIQFQNNGVVDDSQLPKDRFSAERLKGVDSTLKIQPAKLEDSAVYLCTSSLGPRDGYTFGSGTRLTVV.

About this clonotype itself: One junction end does not reproduce the germline sequence, and a read error may be involved. This chain links TRBV6-5 with TRBJ2-1, with D possibly matching TRBD2 (6 bases). CDR3 length: 17 residues. CDR1 and CDR2 (germline): MNHEY, SVGAGI. CDR3 sequence (DNA): TGTGCCAGCAGTTACCGAATTAGACTAGGTCTTGATAATGAGCGGTTCTTC. This sequence encodes CASSYRIRLGLDNERFF.

This clonotype was counted a single time. The chain has TRBV6-6 and TRBJ2-7; possible D gene TRBD1, 5 bases. Trimming removed 8 bases from V and 0 bases from J, with 23 bases in between. Germline V gene lookup returns CDR1 MNHNY and CDR2 SVGAGI (reference sequence). CDR3 size: 17 residues. In DNA, the CDR3 is TGTGCCAGCTGTTCGGTGTCATGGGGCCGGAGCTCCTACGAGCAGTACTTC. It codes for CASCSVSWGRSSYEQYF.

As concerns this clonotype: A much larger clone differs by one base, so this may be a read error. This sequence joins TRBV12-3 or TRBV12-4 and TRBJ2-3, with a tentative D call TRBD1 (6 bases). The CDR3 is 14 residues long. V was trimmed by 7 bases and J by 2 bases, leaving 13 bases between them. CDR3 nucleotides: TGTGCCAGCACCGGGACAACTATCACAGATACGCAGTATTTT. Protein sequence: CASTGTTITDTQYF.

The V and J genes are TRBV11-2 and TRBJ1-6; D not certain. Trimming shortened V by 4 bases and J by 7 bases, and 17 bases separated the two germline ends. This CDR3 has 16 residues. Germline assignment: CDR1 SGHAT and CDR2 FQNNGV. CDR3 residues: CASSSEPEYPNSPLHF. Here the CDR3 DNA reads TGTGCCAGCAGCTCTGAACCTGAATACCCGAATTCACCCCTCCACTTT.

The chain has TRBV2 and TRBJ1-1, with D uncertain. Trimming cost V 1 base and J 5 bases, with 5 bases left between them. Germline lookup yields CDR1 SNHLY and CDR2 FYNNEI. The CDR3 is 12 residues long. Here the CDR3 DNA reads TGTGCCAGCAGTGAAGGATGGACTGAAGCTTTCTTT. Residues: CASSEGWTEAFF. The full variable domain, its missing parts supplied by reference TRBV2 and TRBJ1-1, is EPEVTQTPSHQVTQMGQEVILRCVPISNHLYFYWYRQILGQKVEFLVSFYNNEISEKSEIFDDQFSVERPDGSNFTLKIRSTKLEDSAMYFCASSEGWTEAFFGQGTRLTVV.

A note on this clonotype: A read error may produce the germline difference seen at one junction end. The rearrangement uses TRBV5-1 and TRBJ2-4, with D tentatively TRBD1 or TRBD2 (6 bases each). Germline CDR1 and CDR2: SGHRS and YFSETQ. The CDR3 has 14 residues. As DNA, the CDR3 is TGCGCCAGCAGCTTCAATGGGGGGCAAAACATTAAGTACTTC. Its translation: CASSFNGGQNIKYF.

This clonotype was seen only a few times. The chain joins TRBV29-1 to TRBJ1-2, with a weak D call TRBD1 (5 bases). This CDR3 comprises 12 residues. In germline, CDR1 is SQVTM, CDR2 ANQGSEA. V dropped 6 bases and J dropped 7 bases, with 15 bases sitting between them. CDR3 residues: CSVLGDLGGYTF. Written as DNA, the CDR3 is TGCAGCGTCCTCGGGGACTTGGGTGGCTACACCTTC.

The genes are TRBV5-4 and TRBJ1-2; D is perhaps TRBD1 (5 bases). The CDR3 is 15 amino acids. V lost 7 bases and J lost 2, with 18 bases in between. From germline, CDR1 is SGHNT and CDR2 YYREEE (reference sequence). The CDR3 nucleotides read TGTGCCAGCGGGGGGAGGCAGGGCGAAAACTATGGCTACACCTTC. Translated, it gives CASGGRQGENYGYTF.